The 8 T cell receptor beta chains in this list originate from one sample, sequenced in a study of human T cells and chemical hapten exposure. TCRdb re-analysed the RACE reads in MiXCR, keeping a single row per CDR3 protein. The repertoire holds approximately 82,000 distinct CDR3 sequences, with 6.5% to 8% as singletons. The time point: patch test 2, 6 weeks after DPC sensitization. Described treatment: therapeutic diphenylcyclopropenone sensitization with weekly scalp DPC. The sequencing here drew on whole blood, taken in connection with sensitization to the hapten diphenylcyclopropenone (DPC). The receptor set was obtained from a woman between 25 and 40 years old with alopecia areata. Some clones in this sample may be carry-over from other donors' samples.

This clonotype was seen a handful of times. V gene TRBV7-3 combines with J gene TRBJ2-1; 8 nucleotides line up with TRBD2. J was trimmed by 7 bases and V by 4 bases; bases with no gene match: 9. The V gene's germline CDR1 is SGHTA and CDR2 FQGTGA. The CDR3 length is 15 residues. The CDR3 DNA is TGTGCCAGCAGCTCCCAAGCGGGGGCCTGGAATGAGCAGTTCTTC. Translation: CASSSQAGAWNEQFF.

This clonotype was detected ten times or more. V usage is TRBV29-1 and J usage is TRBJ1-1; D is undetermined. This CDR3 spans 15 amino acids. Trimming pared 6 bases from V and 1 base from J, leaving 18 bases between. The germline CDR1 and CDR2 sequences are SQVTM and ANQGSEA. DNA of the CDR3: TGCAGCGTCCGCCTATCCTGGGCAGGGAACACTGAAGCTTTCTTT. Amino acids: CSVRLSWAGNTEAFF.

The sample holds many counts of this clonotype. The CDR3 bases are TGTGCCACCAGTGATCGACGGACGAACACCGGGGAGCTGTTTTTT. Encoded protein: CATSDRRTNTGELFF. V gene TRBV24-1 combines with J gene TRBJ2-2; unclear D gene. Germline CDR1 is KGHDR and CDR2 is SFDVKD. The CDR3 contains 15 residues. The V and J ends lost 3 bases and 0 bases respectively, with 7 bases between them.

This clonotype was observed a handful of times. The genes are TRBV5-1 and TRBJ2-3; TRBD1 matches 9 bases. CDR1 and CDR2 from the germline V gene are SGHRS and YFSETQ. V shed 4 bases and J 1 base; nucleotides not matched to a gene: 7. The CDR3 runs to 16 residues. Here the CDR3 DNA reads TGCGCCAGCAGCCGGCGGACAGGGGTGCGCACAGATACGCAGTATTTT. It translates to CASSRRTGVRTDTQYF.

There are a few counts of this clonotype. The CDR3 sequence: CASSPGLPQGFQVRDQPQHF. The CDR3 DNA sequence: TGTGCCAGCAGCCCGGGATTACCCCAGGGGTTCCAGGTCAGGGATCAGCCCCAGCATTTT. This sequence joins TRBV7-3 and TRBJ1-5; possibly TRBD1 for D (6 bases). The CDR3 consists of 20 residues. Germline CDR1 is SGHTA and CDR2 is FQGTGA. The V end lost 5 bases, the J end lost 5 bases, and 31 bases lay between the germline ends. The full variable domain, completed using reference TRBV7-3 and TRBJ1-5, is GAGVSQTPSNKVTEKGKYVELRCDPISGHTALYWYRQSLGQGPEFLIYFQGTGAADDSGLPNDRFFAVRPEGSVSTLKIQRTERGDSAVYLCASSPGLPQGFQVRDQPQHFGDGTRLSIL.

This clonotype was seen repeatedly, ten times or more. One end of the junction is discordant with germline, which a read error may explain. The CDR3 coding sequence is TGTGCCAGCTCGCCACCGGGACTTAGCACAGATACGCAGTATTTT. Residues: CASSPPGLSTDTQYF. The rearrangement uses TRBV18 and TRBJ2-3; D perhaps matches TRBD2 (6 bases). The CDR3 has 15 amino acids. CDR1 is KGHSH and CDR2 is LQKENI in the germline V gene.

Many counts were recorded for this clonotype. J is TRBJ1-2 and V is TRBV9, with 7 nucleotides matching TRBD1. Per germline, CDR1 SGDLS and CDR2 YYNGEE. This CDR3 has 16 amino acids. The J segment lost 0 bases and the V segment lost 3 bases, leaving 8 bases of the junction unmatched. CDR3 loop: CASSESRDRANYGYTF. Here the CDR3 DNA reads TGTGCCAGCAGCGAGAGCCGGGACAGAGCTAACTATGGCTACACCTTC.

The chain carries TRBV12-3 or TRBV12-4 and TRBJ1-1; tentatively, D is TRBD1 (6 bases). The CDR3 has 15 residues. With 5 bases removed from V and 4 bases from J, the gap between germline ends came to 17 bases. The CDR3 nucleotides read TGTGCCAGCAGTCCCGAGGGGGGTCGCATCACTGAAGCTTTCTTT. Amino acids: CASSPEGGRITEAFF.